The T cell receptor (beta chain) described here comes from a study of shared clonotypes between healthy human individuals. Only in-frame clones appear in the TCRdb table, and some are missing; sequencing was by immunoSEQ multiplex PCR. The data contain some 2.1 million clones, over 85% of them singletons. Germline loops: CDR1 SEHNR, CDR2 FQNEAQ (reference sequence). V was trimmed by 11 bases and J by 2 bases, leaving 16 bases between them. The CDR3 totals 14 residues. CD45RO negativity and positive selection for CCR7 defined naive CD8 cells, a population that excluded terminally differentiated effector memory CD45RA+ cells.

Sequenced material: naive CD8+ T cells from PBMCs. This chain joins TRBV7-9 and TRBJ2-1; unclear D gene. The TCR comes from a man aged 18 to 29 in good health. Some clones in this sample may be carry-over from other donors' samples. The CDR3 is CAGSRLGPYNEQFF. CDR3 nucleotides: TGTGCCGGGTCCCGACTCGGGCCCTACAATGAGCAGTTCTTC.